Ten or more counts support the clone carrying this T cell receptor (beta chain). The antigen is not known. This sample stems from a study of read filtering for tumor transcriptome and immune sequencing. As for the study in general: Whole-transcriptome libraries were prepared after DNase treatment.

Broader study findings: Correlation between methods rose after single-read clonotypes were removed. This fraction held mixed bone marrow immune cells after CD138-negative sorting.

This library used roughly 400 ng RNA and molecular barcoded adaptors spanning alpha/delta and beta/gamma chains. TCRdb ran MiXCR on the reads and lists one entry per CDR3 protein. The sample gives 5,000 to 7,000 distinct CDR3 sequences, roughly a quarter of which show up once; approximately 52% is in the top ten. Input material: a population of CD138-negative cells sorted from bone marrow. The sequence derives from a donor at least 40 years old with multiple myeloma.

CDR3 sequence (DNA): TGTGCCAGCAGCCAGCCGGACAGGAGCTCCTACGAGCAGTACTTC. Amino acid sequence: CASSQPDRSSYEQYF. The chain is built from TRBV3-1 and TRBJ2-7; TRBD1 matches 7 bases. V lost 3 bases, J lost 0 bases, and 5 bases stayed unmatched. Germline CDR1 LGHDT, CDR2 YNNKEL (reference sequence). The CDR3 is 15 amino acids.